A selection of T cell receptor beta chains follows, all from one sample in a study of T cell responses to AZD1222 COVID-19 vaccine. Sequenced by immunoSEQ multiplex PCR; TCRdb stores in-frame clones only, minus some. The data show approximately 80,000 clones, with 75% to 90% seen just once and roughly a quarter held by the top ten. Source: peripheral blood, taken on day 0 of AZD1222 vaccination. These receptors all come from an adult in good health. Both conserved end residues are part of each CDR3. Fields, in order: D gene, clone size, J gene, V gene, CDR3 DNA, CDR3 protein. D genes are given only for firm matches. Some rows mark clone size as missing; the rest say once, few, many or name a class of expanded clone.

>.|few|TRBJ2-1|TRBV19
TGTGCCAGTAAAATGGGACTAGGGGACAGGAACTACAATGAGCAGTTCTTC
CASKMGLGDRNYNEQFF
>.|.|TRBJ1-6|TRBV19
TGTGCCAGTAGTATGGTTACAGGGAATTCACCCCTCCACTTT
CASSMVTGNSPLHF
>.|.|TRBJ2-1|TRBV27
TGTGCCAGCAGTTTTCGGGGGACAGCCAGCGGGAAGGACCTTGAGCAGTTCTTC
CASSFRGTASGKDLEQFF
>.|.|TRBJ2-3|TRBV5-6
TGTGCCAGCAGCGGGGGGTCCACAGATACGCAGTATTTT
CASSGGSTDTQYF
>.|.|TRBJ1-1|TRBV10-3
TGTGCCATCAGTGGCCGAGAGAACACTGAAGCTTTCTTT
CAISGRENTEAFF
>.|.|TRBJ1-3|TRBV7-9
TGTGCCAGCAGCTTATTGCGACAGATAAGATCTGGAAACACCATATATTTT
CASSLLRQIRSGNTIYF
>.|.|TRBJ1-1|TRBV18
TGTGCCAGCTCGTTGCGGAGGGGCAGAGAAGCTGAAGCTTTCTTT
CASSLRRGREAEAFF
>.|.|TRBJ1-5|TRBV27
TGTGCCAGCAGGGCCTATAGCAATCAGCCCCAGCATTTT
CASRAYSNQPQHF
>.|.|TRBJ2-7|TRBV28
TGTGCCAGCAAGGTCGGGACACTAAAAGGATACGAGCAGTACTTC
CASKVGTLKGYEQYF
>.|.|TRBJ2-6|TRBV4-3
TGCGCCAGCAGCCAAGTGTGGGAGCCAAGGGGGGCCAACGTCCTGACTTTC
CASSQVWEPRGANVLTF
>.|.|TRBJ1-2|TRBV7-9
TGTGCCAGCAGCTCGTTAAGTCTCCGACCGTCCAAAGTTAGCTACACCTTC
CASSSLSLRPSKVSYTF
>TRBD2|few|TRBJ2-3|TRBV5-1
TGCGCCAGCAGCTTGGGACTAGCGGGAGGTAAAGATACGCAGTATTTT
CASSLGLAGGKDTQYF
>.|.|TRBJ1-5|TRBV27
TGTGCCAGCAATCCAAAACAGGGACATCAGCCCCAGCATTTT
CASNPKQGHQPQHF
>.|.|TRBJ1-5|TRBV5-1
TGCGCCAGCAGCCGCTCGGGACAAGACAATCAGCCCCAGCATTTT
CASSRSGQDNQPQHF
>TRBD2|.|TRBJ2-7|TRBV6-4
TGTGCCAGCCTTAGCGGGAGGCCTACCTACGAGCAGTACTTC
CASLSGRPTYEQYF
>TRBD2|.|TRBJ2-7|TRBV2
TGTGCCAGCGTGGACCTAGCGGGAAACCGTGAGCAGTACTTC
CASVDLAGNREQYF
>.|.|TRBJ1-3|TRBV18
TGTGCCAGCTCACCAGAAGGCAGGGGTAATGGAAACACCATATATTTT
CASSPEGRGNGNTIYF